This T cell receptor beta chain is drawn from a study of control samples from healthy donors and cancer patients. The CDR3 is 15 residues long. Germline assignment: CDR1 LNHNV and CDR2 YYDKDF (reference sequence). The junction had 4 bases not matched to a gene; V was cut back by 5 bases and J by 6 bases. Clones were sequenced by immunoSEQ multiplex PCR, and TCRdb holds only the in-frame ones, with some missing. The sample holds tens of thousands of clones, roughly 93% seen once. The sample was PBMCs. The receptor's source is a woman aged 50 to 60 with head and neck cancer. This chain joins TRBV15 and TRBJ2-1, with TRBD2 matching over 13 bases. The CDR3 sequence: CATSVTSGRVNEQFF. The CDR3 coding sequence is TGTGCCACCAGCGTCACTAGCGGGAGGGTCAATGAGCAGTTCTTC.